Presented here are 10 T cell receptor beta chains from one specimen sequenced in a study of Tregs in tolerant kidney transplant recipients. Profiled with immunoSEQ multiplex PCR; TCRdb holds only in-frame clones, not every one. This table holds roughly 50,000 clones. Specimen: CD4+ T cells from blood, collected before the transplant. The receptor set was obtained from a human donor who received a combined kidney and bone marrow transplant.

With respect to this clone: The CDR3 end is not reached by the read, which stops 3 residues before it; the germline J gene fills it in. The rearrangement joins TRBV5-1 to TRBJ1-6, with D hard to call. Germline V gene sequence: CDR1 SGHRS, CDR2 YFSETQ. CDR3 length: 17 residues. Deletions cut 0 bases from V and 0 bases from J, with 10 bases between. The CDR3 is CASSLEGLSSYNSPLHF. The CDR3 DNA, read in part, is TGCGCCAGCAGCTTGGAGGGTCTGAGCTCCTATAATTCACCC. The full variable domain, its missing parts supplied by reference TRBV5-1 and TRBJ1-6, is KAGVTQTPRYLIKTRGQQVTLSCSPISGHRSVSWYQQTPGQGLQFLFEYFSETQRNKGNFPGRFSGRQFSNSRSEMNVSTLELGDSALYLCASSLEGLSSYNSPLHFGNGTRLTVT.

Comments on this clone: The read ends 3 residues early relative to the CDR3; the germline J gene fills the gap. The chain carries TRBV29-1 and TRBJ2-5; 9 positions agree with TRBD1. The CDR3 contains 13 residues. The V gene's germline CDR1 is SQVTM and CDR2 ANQGSEA. V lost 6 bases and J lost 5; bases outside the gene matches: 7. The DNA read from the CDR3 is TGCAGCGTCCGGACAGGGGAAGGGGAGACC. Its translation is CSVRTGEGET. The CDR3, in full, reads CSVRTGEGETQYF.

About this clone itself: The missing CDR3 end, 3 residues past where the read stops, is filled in from the germline J gene. J is TRBJ1-1 and V is TRBV30; tentatively, D is TRBD1 (5 bases). The CDR3 consists of 13 residues. V lost 5 bases to trimming and J lost 4 bases, with 14 bases between them. The germline V gene encodes CDR1 GTSNPN and CDR2 SVGIG (reference sequence). This CDR3 is CAWALAGGTEAFF. The sequenced CDR3 bases are TGTGCCTGGGCTCTAGCGGGGGGCACTGAA.

Note on this clone: The read ends 3 residues shy of where the CDR3 ends; the end is completed using the germline J gene. The chain uses TRBV7-7 and TRBJ1-1; a weak D match, TRBD1 (6 bases). The CDR3 has 13 amino acids. Germline CDR1 SSHAT, CDR2 FNYEAQ (reference sequence). V lost 4 bases and J lost 2, with 8 bases in between. CDR3: CASSSGTNTEAFF. The DNA read from the CDR3 is TGTGCCAGCAGCTCCGGGACAAACACTGAA.

Turning to this clone: The missing CDR3 end, 3 residues past where the read stops, is filled in from the germline J gene. The chain carries TRBV7-9 and TRBJ1-4; D not resolved. Per germline, CDR1 SEHNR and CDR2 FQNEAQ (reference sequence). V was shortened by 6 bases and J by 4 bases, with 12 bases between the two germline ends. There are 14 residues in the CDR3. The CDR3 DNA, read in part, is TGTGCCAGCAGACTGGACTCGGATAATGAAAAA. Amino acid sequence: CASRLDSDNEK. The complete CDR3 reads CASRLDSDNEKLFF.

On this clone: Coverage ceases 3 residues before the CDR3 finishes, and the germline J gene fills in the end. V usage is TRBV4-1 and J usage is TRBJ1-6, with TRBD1 matching 7 bases. J gave up 5 bases and V 0 bases, and 7 bases lay outside the gene matches. The germline CDR1 and CDR2 sequences are MGHRA and YSYEKL. The CDR3 sequence is 17 residues long. The CDR3 loop reads CASSQDPAGTDNSPLHF. The CDR3 DNA, read in part, is TGCGCCAGCAGCCAAGATCCCGCCGGGACAGATAATTCACCC.

As to this clone: The DNA ends 3 residues before the CDR3 does, and the rest of the CDR3 is filled in from the germline J gene. This chain connects TRBV6-1 to TRBJ2-6; no definite D call. Germline values: CDR1 MNHNS, CDR2 SASEGT. This CDR3 region has 14 residues. Trimming took 6 bases from V and 2 from J, leaving 8 bases between them. The DNA read from the CDR3 is TGTGCCAGCAGGGAACTTACTGGGGCCAACGTC. This gives the protein CASRELTGANV. The entire CDR3 protein reads CASRELTGANVLTF.

Details on this clone: The sequenced fragment ends 3 residues before the CDR3 boundary, so the rest is inferred from the germline J gene. The V call is TRBV30, the J call TRBJ2-6, with TRBD1 as a possible D gene (6 bases). CDR3 size: 16 residues. The germline CDR1 and CDR2 sequences are GTSNPN and SVGIG (reference sequence). V was clipped by 2 bases and J by 4 bases, with 15 bases between them. The CDR3 reads CAWSIARGQGANVLTF. The part of the CDR3 DNA that was read is TGTGCCTGGAGTATAGCCAGGGGTCAGGGGGCCAACGTC.

Turning to this clone: The read ends 3 residues shy of where the CDR3 ends; the end is completed using the germline J gene. This sequence joins TRBV16 and TRBJ1-2; D is possibly TRBD1 (5 bases). The length of the CDR3 is 15 residues. The ends were cut back, 4 bases at V and 1 base at J, with 13 bases in the middle. In germline, CDR1 is KGHSY, CDR2 FQNENV. CDR3 sequence: CASSRGARVNYGYTF. The sequenced CDR3 bases are TGTGCCAGCAGCCGCGGGGCACGAGTTAACTATGGC. The full variable domain, completed using reference TRBV16 and TRBJ1-2, is GEEVAQTPKHLVRGEGQKAKLYCAPIKGHSYVFWYQQVLKNEFKFLISFQNENVFDETGMPKERFSAKCLPNSPCSLEIQATKLEDSAVYFCASSRGARVNYGYTFGSGTRLTVV.

Turning to this clone: The read is 3 residues too short to cover the CDR3 end, so that end is filled in from the germline J gene. The chain links TRBV5-1 to TRBJ1-6, with 9 bases that match TRBD1. The CDR3 consists of 15 residues. Trimming cost V 0 bases and J 9 bases; bases outside gene matches: 4. Germline loops: CDR1 SGHRS, CDR2 YFSETQ. The CDR3 sequence: CASSLGQGVRSPLHF. The CDR3 bases that were read are TGCGCCAGCAGCTTGGGACAGGGGGTACGTTCACCC.